The clone carrying this T cell receptor beta chain was picked up one time. Its antigen is currently unknown. These data belong to a study of T cell responses to AZD1222 COVID-19 vaccine. Study-wide background: Pooling covered second doses at about 4 or about 12 weeks.

Germline assignment: CDR1 MDHEN and CDR2 SYDVKM. CDR3 size: 12 residues. Trimming removed 3 bases from V and 2 bases from J, with 4 bases in between. Notes on the study in general: Spike was spanned by vaccine-associated CD4 TCRs, with dominance at 160-218 and 743-854. No repertoire was sampled before or during the peak T cell response, only after it. Most donors were white British, females outnumbered males, and clonal diversity was possibly underestimated.

This table comes from immunoSEQ multiplex PCR, and its TCRdb copy is limited to in-frame clones, with some not included. The sample has roughly 140,000 clones; about 90% are singletons. This clonotype was sampled from an adult in good health. The sequencing here drew on peripheral blood, taken on day 0 of AZD1222 vaccination. The chain employs TRBV28 and TRBJ1-2; unclear D gene. In nucleotides, the CDR3 is TGTGCCAGCAGTTTGAAGAACTATGGCTACACCTTC. Translating it yields CASSLKNYGYTF.